This TCR beta chain comes out of a study of blood T cell repertoires in COVID-19. Across the study: The analysed material was cDNA or gDNA that came from T cells, B-cell-depleted T cells, or PBMCs.

In the authors' methods: By means of reference gene primer amplification, nucleated cell counts were estimated. Assay: immunoSEQ multiplex PCR; the TCRdb copy retains only in-frame clones and omits some. That table furnishes V, J and clone size, whereas the DNA furnished D and trimming. Of roughly 230,000 clones in the sample, around four fifths were seen once. Trimming cost V 4 bases and J 4 bases, with 10 bases left between them. The germline V gene encodes CDR1 SNHLY and CDR2 FYNNEI. CDR3 length equals 13 residues. The chain employs TRBV2 and TRBJ1-2; no firm D call. The receptor comes from a woman aged 60-75 years with active or convalescent COVID-19. The sample taken for sequencing was peripheral blood. CDR3 in amino acids: CASSGHPGYGYTF. The CDR3 DNA sequence: TGTGCCAGCAGTGGACACCCTGGCTATGGCTACACCTTC.